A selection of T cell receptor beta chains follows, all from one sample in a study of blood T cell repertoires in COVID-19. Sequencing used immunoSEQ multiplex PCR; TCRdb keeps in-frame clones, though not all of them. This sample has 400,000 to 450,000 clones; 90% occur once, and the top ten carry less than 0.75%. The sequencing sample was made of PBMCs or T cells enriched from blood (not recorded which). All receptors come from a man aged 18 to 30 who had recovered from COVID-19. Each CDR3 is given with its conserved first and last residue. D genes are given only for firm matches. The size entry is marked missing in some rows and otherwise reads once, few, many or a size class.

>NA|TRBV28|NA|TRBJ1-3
CASSSPGFSSGNTIYF
TGTGCCAGCAGTTCTCCGGGGTTTAGCTCTGGAAACACCATATATTTT
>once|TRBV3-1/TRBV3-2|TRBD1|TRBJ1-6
CASNPTQGGALHF
TGTGCCAGCAACCCCACACAGGGGGGGGCCCTCCACTTT
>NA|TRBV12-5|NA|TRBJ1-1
CASGFPEDTEAFF
TGTGCTAGTGGTTTCCCGGAGGACACTGAAGCTTTCTTT
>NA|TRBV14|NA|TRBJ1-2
CASSVRLSGGYTF
TGTGCCAGCAGCGTTCGGCTGTCAGGTGGCTACACCTTC
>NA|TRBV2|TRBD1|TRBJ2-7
CASSRDRWAYEQYF
TGTGCCAGCAGCCGGGACAGGTGGGCCTACGAGCAGTACTTC
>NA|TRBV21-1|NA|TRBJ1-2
CASSKYWGGGNYGYTF
NA
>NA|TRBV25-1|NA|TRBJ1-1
CASSEQGQGRTEAFF
TGTGCCAGCAGTGAACAGGGGCAGGGGCGCACTGAAGCTTTCTTT
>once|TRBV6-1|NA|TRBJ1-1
CASSDTGDTEAFF
TGTGCCAGCAGTGATACGGGGGACACTGAAGCTTTCTTT
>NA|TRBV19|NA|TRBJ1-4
CASEDRYNEKLFF
TGTGCCAGTGAAGACAGATATAATGAAAAACTGTTTTTT
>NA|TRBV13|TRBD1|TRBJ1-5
CASSRTGDQPQHF
TGTGCCAGCAGCCGGACAGGGGATCAGCCCCAGCATTTT
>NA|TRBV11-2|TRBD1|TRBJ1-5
CASSWDRNQPQHF
TGTGCCAGCAGTTGGGACAGAAATCAGCCCCAGCATTTT
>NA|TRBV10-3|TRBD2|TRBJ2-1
CAISERGGLDNEQFF
TGTGCCATCAGTGAGCGGGGGGGCCTCGACAATGAGCAGTTCTTC
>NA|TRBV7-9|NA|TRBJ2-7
CASSHDWGAPYF
TGTGCCAGCAGCCACGACTGGGGCGCACCGTACTTC
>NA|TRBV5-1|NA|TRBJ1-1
CASRVFGGGLYTEAFF
TGCGCCAGCAGGGTTTTCGGTGGGGGACTTTACACTGAAGCTTTCTTT
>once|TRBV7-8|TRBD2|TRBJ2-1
CASSLVGTSFFF
TGTGCCAGCAGCTTAGTGGGGACTAGTTTCTTCTTC
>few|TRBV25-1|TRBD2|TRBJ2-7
CASSAGLAGGLVYEQYF
TGTGCCAGCAGTGCTGGACTAGCGGGAGGTTTGGTATACGAGCAGTACTTC
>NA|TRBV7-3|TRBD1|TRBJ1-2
CASSLGTGGGGYTF
TGTGCCAGCAGCTTGGGGACAGGGGGAGGTGGCTACACCTTC
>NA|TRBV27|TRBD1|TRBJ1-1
CASSLGQGNTEAFF
TGTGCCAGCAGTTTAGGACAGGGGAACACTGAAGCTTTCTTT
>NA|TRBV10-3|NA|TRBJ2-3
CASRGLIDTQYF
TGTGCCTCACGAGGCCTCATAGATACGCAGTATTTT
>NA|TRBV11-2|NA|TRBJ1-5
CASSLASGLLNQPQHF
TGTGCCAGCAGCTTAGCCTCGGGACTTCTCAATCAGCCCCAGCATTTT